This T cell receptor (beta chain) was found in a study of blood T cell repertoires in COVID-19 (dated by TCRdb to the early 2020s). Turning to the overall study: The collaborator samples originated in the United States, Italy and Spain and spanned the acute and convalescent phases of COVID-19. The repertoires were released in a freely available public database meant as a resource for research on the immune response to SARS-CoV-2. Samples were obtained from the ongoing ImmuneRACE study (first 160 participants) and from about 1,300 subjects provided by 6 global collaborators. Subjects who had been exposed to COVID-19, were actively infected with it, or had recovered from it provided the deeply sampled blood TCRbeta repertoires that made up the dataset. Where available, HLA class I and class II types were taken from metadata supplied by the sample provider and were not determined by assay-based typing. Nearly every sample came with metadata listing a de-identified subject ID, COVID-19 status, age in years and sex. The prospective study material was composed of cDNA or gDNA derived from T cells, B-cell-depleted T cells, or PBMCs.

This clone was recorded only once. Its cognate antigen has yet to be identified. No much larger clone is present one base from it, and per-base qualities are unavailable. Whole blood was collected in K2EDTA tubes by collaborating institutions according to the institutions' own protocols. For TCRbeta analysis, collaborator samples were shipped as frozen whole blood, as isolated PBMCs, or as DNA extracted from either sample type. TCRbeta CDR3 regions were amplified from genomic DNA using the immunoSEQ Assay, a bias-controlled multiplex PCR. The original methods were these. Within the assay, amplification of reference gene primers was used to estimate how many nucleated cells each sample contained. Sequence reads were collapsed and filtered to measure the absolute abundance of every unique TCRbeta CDR3 rearrangement. Productive Simpson clonality was computed per sample as the square root of Simpson's diversity index over productive rearrangements. The table was pulled from immuneACCESS by TCRdb, which kept in-frame rearrangements only. Such tables lose some clones; where checked, under half of the loss comes from unresolved V genes, and the rest has no known cause. Clonal size and the V and J genes are those of that table, whereas D and trimming came from the DNA. The sample table holds 150,000 to 200,000 clones, of which roughly 85% were seen once. Approximately 26% of the sample rests with the top ten.

The CDR3 measures 19 amino acids from cysteine to phenylalanine. The retained sequence is limited to the CDR3, 57 bases, with the frame set at the first base. According to the germline V gene, CDR1 reads SGHDT and CDR2 reads YYEEEE. V is pruned by 4 bases and J by 0 bases, leaving 16 bases of the junction without a gene match. Overall results and qualifications from the work: The quantity of clinical and demographic metadata differed by source and by participant and was supplied without curation.

The sequenced sample consisted of peripheral blood. The source is a woman between 70 and 85 years old with acute or convalescent COVID-19. The chain is assembled from TRBV5-6 and TRBJ1-3; TRBD1 aligns with 7 central bases. This receptor carries the CDR3 CASSLWTGSSSVSGNTIYF. The sequenced DNA is TGTGCCAGCAGCCTCTGGACAGGCTCTTCGTCGGTCTCTGGAAACACCATATATTTT.